This T cell receptor (beta chain) originates from a study of blood T cell repertoires in COVID-19. Study context: Samples taken during acute and convalescent COVID-19 were collected in the United States, Italy and Spain. Sources were T cells, B-cell-depleted T cells, or PBMCs; the material itself was cDNA or gDNA.

In the original workflow: Cell counts per sample came from amplifying reference gene primers. Profiled with immunoSEQ multiplex PCR; TCRdb holds only in-frame clones, not every one. V, J and clone size derive from that table, while D and trimming were established from the DNA sequence. The sample holds about 140,000 clones, around 87% seen once. With 4 bases clipped from V and 7 bases from J, the junction kept 5 bases outside the gene matches. This CDR3 has 14 amino acids. The V gene's germline CDR1 is LNHDA and CDR2 SQIVND (reference sequence). This chain connects TRBV19 to TRBJ1-5; 9 bases match TRBD1. Sequencing input: peripheral blood. The receptor was derived from a woman aged 40 to 49 with acute or convalescent COVID-19. The CDR3 loop reads CASSTTGGQQPQHF. As DNA, the CDR3 is TGTGCCAGTAGTACTACAGGGGGCCAGCAGCCCCAGCATTTT.